This entry describes one TCR beta chain. The data belong to a study of control samples from healthy donors and cancer patients. Generated by immunoSEQ multiplex PCR, the TCRdb table keeps only in-frame clones and is missing some. Here the sample spans roughly 120,000 clones, approximately 93% being singletons. This CDR3 contains 18 residues. Germline V lookup: CDR1 SGHRS, CDR2 YFSETQ. Trimming took off 1 base at V and 4 bases at J, with 22 bases between the two ends. Sample: blood. The genes are TRBV5-1 and TRBJ2-3; D possibly corresponds to TRBD2 (7 bases). The receptor was derived from a man younger than 40 in good health. In DNA, the CDR3 is TGCGCCAGCAGCTTGAATATGGTGAGGGGGGGCATGGCAGATACGCAGTATTTT. It codes for CASSLNMVRGGMADTQYF.